The next 2 T cell receptor beta chains were all read from a single sample in a study of blood T cell repertoires in COVID-19 (dated by TCRdb to the early 2020s). The method behind the library was the immunoSEQ multiplex PCR assay. The immuneACCESS repertoire file appears here via TCRdb, limited to in-frame rearrangements. These files lack a portion of the clones; in checked studies, under half of the deficit traces to unresolved V genes, and the cause of the others is not known. Here the sample has approximately 100,000 clones; around 85% occur a single time. The top ten hold about 1.8% of the sample. Sequencing was performed on peripheral blood. All receptors derive from a woman in her 70s with active or convalescent COVID-19.

The gene calls are TRBV7-9 and TRBJ1-1; D possibly corresponds to TRBD1 (6 bases). This CDR3 contains 13 residues. From germline, CDR1 is SEHNR and CDR2 FQNEAQ (reference sequence). The V gene lost 2 bases and the J gene lost 3 bases, with 7 bases spanning the gap. The CDR3 region has the DNA TGTGCCAGCAGCTTAAACAGGGACACTGAAGCTTTCTTT. The encoded protein is CASSLNRDTEAFF.

This clone was seen only a few times. V is TRBV6-5 and J is TRBJ2-7, with D possibly being TRBD1 (5 bases). Deletions cut 3 bases from V and 1 base from J, with 13 bases between. This CDR3 is 15 amino acids long. Germline V gene sequence: CDR1 MNHEY, CDR2 SVGAGI. The CDR3 loop reads CASSYVKGQSYEQYF. The CDR3 bases are TGTGCCAGCAGTTATGTAAAGGGGCAGTCCTACGAGCAGTACTTC.